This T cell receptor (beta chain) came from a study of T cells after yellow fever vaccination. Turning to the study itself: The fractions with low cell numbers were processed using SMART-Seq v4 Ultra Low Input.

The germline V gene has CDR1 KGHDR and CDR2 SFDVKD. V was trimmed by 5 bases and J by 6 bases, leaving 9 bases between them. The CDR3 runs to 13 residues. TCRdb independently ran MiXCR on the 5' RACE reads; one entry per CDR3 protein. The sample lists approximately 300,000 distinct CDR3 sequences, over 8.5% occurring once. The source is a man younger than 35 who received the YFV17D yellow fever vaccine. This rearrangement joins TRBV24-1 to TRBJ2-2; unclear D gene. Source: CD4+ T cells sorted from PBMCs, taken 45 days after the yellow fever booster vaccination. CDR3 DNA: TGTGCCACCAGTGGGCCCCATGCCGGGGAGCTGTTTTTT. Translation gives CATSGPHAGELFF.